This T cell receptor beta chain was sequenced during a study of T cells in Graves' hyperthyroidism and ophthalmopathy. Amplified regions were TCR beta CDR3 sequences from RNA transcripts. The TCR CDR3 first-round RT-PCR relied on the HTBI primer set. TCRdb recomputed calls from the multiplex PCR reads with MiXCR, one row per CDR3 protein. The sample contains more than 300,000 distinct CDR3 sequences, about 17% of which appear only once. The CDR3 sequence is 14 residues long. J was trimmed by 5 bases and V by 1 base; bases with no gene match: 6. Germline CDR1 reads DFQATT; CDR2 reads SNEGSKA (reference sequence).

Sequenced: blood. The chain employs TRBV20-1 and TRBJ1-2; TRBD1 aligns across 8 bases. This clonotype originated in a woman under 40 with Graves' hyperthyroidism that later progressed to Graves' ophthalmopathy. The CDR3 spells CSARGDTGGYGYTF. CDR3 nucleotide sequence: TGCAGTGCTAGAGGCGACACAGGGGGGTATGGCTACACCTTC.